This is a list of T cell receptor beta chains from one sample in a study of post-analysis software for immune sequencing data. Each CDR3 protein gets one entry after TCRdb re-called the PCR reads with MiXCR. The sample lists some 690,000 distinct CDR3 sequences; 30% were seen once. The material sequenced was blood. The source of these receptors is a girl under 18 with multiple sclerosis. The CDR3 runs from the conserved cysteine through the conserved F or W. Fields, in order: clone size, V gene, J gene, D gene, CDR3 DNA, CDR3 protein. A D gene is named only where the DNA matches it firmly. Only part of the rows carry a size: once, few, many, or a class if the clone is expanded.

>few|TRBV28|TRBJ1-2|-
TGTGCCAGCAGCCATGGGGCAGCCGATCACTATGGCTACACCTTC
CASSHGAADHYGYTF
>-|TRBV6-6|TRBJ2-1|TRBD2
TGTGCCAGCGTTAGCGGGGCCTACAATGAGCAGTTCTTC
CASVSGAYNEQFF
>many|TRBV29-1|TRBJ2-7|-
TGCAGCGTACCGGGACCTTCCTACGAGCAGTACTTC
CSVPGPSYEQYF
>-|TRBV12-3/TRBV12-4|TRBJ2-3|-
TGTGCCAGCAGTTTAAGTTCCGGGATCCCCCCTAAGGGAGATACGCAGTATTTT
CASSLSSGIPPKGDTQYF
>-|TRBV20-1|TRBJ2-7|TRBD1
TGCAGTGCTAGAGCCCTACAAACACACACCGGGACAGTCTACGAGCAGTACTTC
CSARALQTHTGTVYEQYF
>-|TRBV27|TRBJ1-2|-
TGTGCCAGCAGTTTAAGTCGGACGGGGTCCTATGGCTACACCTTC
CASSLSRTGSYGYTF
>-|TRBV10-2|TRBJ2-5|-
TGCGCCAGCAGTGAGCCCCAGGAGACCCAGTACTTC
CASSEPQETQYF
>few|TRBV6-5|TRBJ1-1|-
TGTGCCAGCAGTTACTACGGGGGGCAGACTGAAGCTTTCTTT
CASSYYGGQTEAFF
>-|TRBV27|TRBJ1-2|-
TGTGCCAGCTCGGACACCGCCTCCTATGGCTACACCTTC
CASSDTASYGYTF
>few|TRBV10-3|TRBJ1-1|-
TGTGCCATCAGTGAAGGTTCGTTCGCTGAAGCTTTCTTT
CAISEGSFAEAFF
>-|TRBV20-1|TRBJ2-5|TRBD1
TGCAGTGCTAGAGACCCGAGGACAGGGGGCGGCGAGACCCAGTACTTC
CSARDPRTGGGETQYF
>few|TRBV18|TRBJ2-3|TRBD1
TGTGCCAGCTCACCGGGACAGCCCGCTTCCCCTCGAGGTACGCAGTATTTT
CASSPGQPASPRGTQYF
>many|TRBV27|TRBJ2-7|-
TGTGCCAGCAGTTTGGGGGCGGGAGAGGTTCTGGGCGAGCAGTACTTC
CASSLGAGEVLGEQYF
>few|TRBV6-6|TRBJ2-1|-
TGTGCCAGCAGTTACAGGGTTTTTGGGAATGAGCAGTTCTTC
CASSYRVFGNEQFF
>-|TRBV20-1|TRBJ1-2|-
TGCAGTGTGGGTGCAGGGGTAGCCTATGGCTACACCTTC
CSVGAGVAYGYTF
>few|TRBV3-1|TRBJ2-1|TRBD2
TGTGCCAGCAGCCAAGAAAGGACTAGCGATGAGCAGTTCTTC
CASSQERTSDEQFF
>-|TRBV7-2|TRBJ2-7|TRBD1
TGTGCCAGCAGCTTACCGGCGGACAGGGGAGCCGCCTGCGAGCAGTACTTC
CASSLPADRGAACEQYF
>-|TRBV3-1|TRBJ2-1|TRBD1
TGTGCCAGCAGCCAAGATCGGCCAGGGGGACCGATAGGGCTATTTCATGAGCAGTTCTTC
CASSQDRPGGPIGLFHEQFF
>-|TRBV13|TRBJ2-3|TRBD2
TGTGCCAGCAGCTCGGCCGGGGGGGCCGGCACAGATACGCAGTATTTT
CASSSAGGAGTDTQYF
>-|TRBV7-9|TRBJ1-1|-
TGTGCCAGCAGCACTAATCGAGGGCTTAACACTGAAGCTTTCTTT
CASSTNRGLNTEAFF
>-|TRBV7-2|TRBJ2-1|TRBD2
TGTGCCAGCAGCACGCGGTTAGCGGGGAGTTTCTATGAGCAGTTCTTC
CASSTRLAGSFYEQFF
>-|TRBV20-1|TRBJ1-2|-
TGCAGTGCTAGCGCCCCCCGGAGAGGGAACTATGGCTACACCTTC
CSASAPRRGNYGYTF
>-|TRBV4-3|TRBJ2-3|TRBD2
TGCGCCAGCAGCCAAGACGGCGGGAGGCGGGGAGATACGCAGTATTTT
CASSQDGGRRGDTQYF
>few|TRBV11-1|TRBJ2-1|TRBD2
TGTGCCAGCAGACCGACTAGCGGGGTGCTTAATGAGCAGTTCTTC
CASRPTSGVLNEQFF
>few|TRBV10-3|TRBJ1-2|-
TGTGCCATCAGTGACGCACAGTACTATGGCTACACCTTC
CAISDAQYYGYTF
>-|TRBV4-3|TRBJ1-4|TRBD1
TGCGCCAGCCAAGATTCGCAGGGGGCATATAGGAAACTGTTTTTT
CASQDSQGAYRKLFF
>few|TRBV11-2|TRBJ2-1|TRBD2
TGTGCCAGCACTACCGGGCGGGGGGCCTCCTACAATGAGCAGTTCTTC
CASTTGRGASYNEQFF
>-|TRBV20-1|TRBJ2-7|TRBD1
TGCAGTGCCACGGGACAGAAGTACGAGCAGTACTTC
CSATGQKYEQYF
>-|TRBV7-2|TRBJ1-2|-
TGTGCCAGCAGCTTAGGGGGACGGCCCGTTGGAGGCTACACCTTC
CASSLGGRPVGGYTF
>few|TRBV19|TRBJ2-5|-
TGTGCCAGTAGTATCGGGGGACAGCAAGAGACCCAGTACTTC
CASSIGGQQETQYF
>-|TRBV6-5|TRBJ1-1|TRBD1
TGTGCCAGCAGCCGACAGGGGGGGTTTGCTTTCTTT
CASSRQGGFAFF
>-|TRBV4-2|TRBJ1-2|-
TGTGCCAGCAGCCAAGATAGGGTCTACGAAAACGCTAACTATGGCTACACCTTC
CASSQDRVYENANYGYTF